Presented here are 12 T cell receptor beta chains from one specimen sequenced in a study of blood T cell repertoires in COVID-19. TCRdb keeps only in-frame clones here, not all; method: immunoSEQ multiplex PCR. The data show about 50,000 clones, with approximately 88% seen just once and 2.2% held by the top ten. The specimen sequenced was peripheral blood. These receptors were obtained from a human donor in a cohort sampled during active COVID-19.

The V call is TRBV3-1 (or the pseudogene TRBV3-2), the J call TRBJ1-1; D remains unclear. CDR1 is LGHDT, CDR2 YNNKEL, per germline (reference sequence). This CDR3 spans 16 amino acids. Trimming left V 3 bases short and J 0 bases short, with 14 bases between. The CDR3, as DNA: TGTGCCAGCAGCCAGGTGGAAGAGGGCTTGAACACTGAAGCTTTCTTT. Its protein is CASSQVEEGLNTEAFF.

CDR3 region: CASSTQTSGRGGEQFF. The CDR3 DNA reads TGTGCCAGTAGTACCCAAACTAGCGGGAGAGGAGGTGAGCAGTTCTTC. The rearrangement links TRBV19 to TRBJ2-1, with TRBD2 matching over 11 bases. The CDR3 runs to 16 residues. The V and J ends lost 4 bases and 9 bases, in that order; junction bases with no gene match: 11. Looked up from germline, CDR1 is LNHDA and CDR2 is SQIVND (reference sequence).

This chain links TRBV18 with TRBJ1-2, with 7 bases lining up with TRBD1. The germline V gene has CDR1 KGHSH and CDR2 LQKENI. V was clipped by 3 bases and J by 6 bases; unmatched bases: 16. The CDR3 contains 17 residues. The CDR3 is CASSPPQTGKGHHGYTF. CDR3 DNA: TGTGCCAGCTCACCCCCGCAGACAGGGAAGGGTCATCATGGCTACACCTTC.

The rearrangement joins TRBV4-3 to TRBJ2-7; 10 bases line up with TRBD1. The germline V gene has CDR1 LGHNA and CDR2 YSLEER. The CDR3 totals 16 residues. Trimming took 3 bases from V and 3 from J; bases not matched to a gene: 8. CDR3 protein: CASSQTGTGVNYEQYF. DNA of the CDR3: TGCGCCAGCAGCCAGACCGGGACAGGGGTTAACTACGAGCAGTACTTC.

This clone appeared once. The CDR3 region is CASSEELAGVWGTDTQYF. Written as DNA, the CDR3 is TGTGCCAGCAGCGAGGAGCTAGCGGGAGTCTGGGGCACAGATACGCAGTATTTT. The chain uses TRBV14 and TRBJ2-3; 10 positions agree with TRBD2. From germline, CDR1 is SGHDN and CDR2 FVKESK. This CDR3 has 18 amino acids. Trimming removed 5 bases from V and 1 base from J; junction bases left unmatched: 12.

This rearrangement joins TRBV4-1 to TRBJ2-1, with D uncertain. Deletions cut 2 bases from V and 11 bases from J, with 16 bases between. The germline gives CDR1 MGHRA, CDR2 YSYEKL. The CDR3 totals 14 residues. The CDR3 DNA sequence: TGCGCCAGCAGCCAACCCCGAGAGCACCCGAAGCAGTTCTTC. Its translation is CASSQPREHPKQFF.

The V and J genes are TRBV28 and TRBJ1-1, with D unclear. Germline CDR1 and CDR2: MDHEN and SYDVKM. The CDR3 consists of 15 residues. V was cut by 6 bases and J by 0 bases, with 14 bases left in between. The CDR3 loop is CASRYGLLMNTEAFF. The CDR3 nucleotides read TGTGCCAGCAGATACGGTCTCTTAATGAACACTGAAGCTTTCTTT.

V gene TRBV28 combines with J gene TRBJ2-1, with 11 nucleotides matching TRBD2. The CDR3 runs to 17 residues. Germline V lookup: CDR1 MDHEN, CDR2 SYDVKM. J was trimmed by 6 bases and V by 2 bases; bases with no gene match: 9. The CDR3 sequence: CASSLPLAGGWGNEQFF. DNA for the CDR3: TGTGCCAGCAGTTTACCCCTAGCGGGAGGCTGGGGCAATGAGCAGTTCTTC.

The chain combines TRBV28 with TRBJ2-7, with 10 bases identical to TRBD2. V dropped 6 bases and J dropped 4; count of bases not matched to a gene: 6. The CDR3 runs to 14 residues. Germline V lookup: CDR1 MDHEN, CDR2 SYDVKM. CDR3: CASRTSGDRYEQYF. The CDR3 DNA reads TGTGCCAGCAGAACTAGCGGGGACCGATACGAGCAGTACTTC.

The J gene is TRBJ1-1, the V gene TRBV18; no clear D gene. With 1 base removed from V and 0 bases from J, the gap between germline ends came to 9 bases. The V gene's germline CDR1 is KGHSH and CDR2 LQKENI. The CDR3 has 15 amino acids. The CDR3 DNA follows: TGTGCCAGCTCACCACGTACGGGTATGAACACTGAAGCTTTCTTT. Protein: CASSPRTGMNTEAFF.

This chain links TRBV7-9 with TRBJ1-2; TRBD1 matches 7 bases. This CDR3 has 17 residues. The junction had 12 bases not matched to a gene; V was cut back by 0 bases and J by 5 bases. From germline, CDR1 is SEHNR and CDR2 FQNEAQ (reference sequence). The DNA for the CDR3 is TGTGCCAGCAGCTTAGCACACCGACAGGGAGCTACTTATGGCTACACCTTC. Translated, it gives CASSLAHRQGATYGYTF.

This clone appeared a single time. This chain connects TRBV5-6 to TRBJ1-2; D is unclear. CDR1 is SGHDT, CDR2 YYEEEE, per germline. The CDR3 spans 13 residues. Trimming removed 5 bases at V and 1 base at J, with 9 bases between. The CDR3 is CASRQRINYGYTF. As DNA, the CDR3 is TGTGCCAGCAGGCAGAGGATTAACTATGGCTACACCTTC.